The text below deals with one TCR beta chain. The data belong to a study of shared clonotypes between healthy human individuals. Measured with immunoSEQ multiplex PCR; TCRdb has only the in-frame clones, and not every one. This table has some 2,100,000 clones, about 93% appearing once. The naive CD8 population came from CD45RO-negative cells selected for CCR7, without terminally differentiated effector memory CD45RA+ cells. Germline V CDR1 and CDR2: SEHNR, FQNEAQ (reference sequence). This CDR3 is built from 17 residues. V gave up 5 bases and J gave up 1 base, with 20 bases separating them. The TCR was taken from a young man in good health. Some clones in this sample may be carry-over from other donors' samples. Source material: naive CD8+ T cells from PBMCs. The chain employs TRBV7-9 and TRBJ1-2, with D perhaps TRBD1 (6 bases). The DNA of the CDR3 is TGTGCCAGCAGCCCAGGACAGCGAACCCTAGATAACTATGGCTACACCTTC. Translated, it gives CASSPGQRTLDNYGYTF.